The 16 T cell receptor beta chains presented below share a single source sample, sequenced in a study of blood T cell repertoires in COVID-19. Only in-frame clones appear in the TCRdb table, and some are missing; sequencing was by immunoSEQ multiplex PCR. The sample consists of 380,000 or so clones, roughly 87% of them appearing once. The sample was PBMCs or T cells enriched from blood (not recorded which). Receptor source: a woman aged 40-49 years with acute COVID-19.

The chain is built from TRBV25-1 and TRBJ1-1; D remains ambiguous. The CDR3 sequence is 13 residues long. The germline gives CDR1 MGHDK, CDR2 SYGVNS. Trimming left V 1 base short and J 6 bases short, with 9 bases between. This CDR3 is CASSELDYAEAFF. CDR3 bases: TGTGCCAGCAGTGAATTAGATTATGCTGAAGCTTTCTTT. The full variable domain, rest sourced from reference TRBV25-1 and TRBJ1-1, is EADIYQTPRYLVIGTGKKITLECSQTMGHDKMYWYQQDPGMELHLIHYSYGVNSTEKGDLSSESTVSRIRTEHFPLTLESARPSHTSQYLCASSELDYAEAFFGQGTRLTVV.

The chain has TRBV9 and TRBJ2-5; 8 positions match TRBD2. This CDR3 has 16 residues. CDR1 and CDR2 (germline): SGDLS, YYNGEE. Trimming cost V 0 bases and J 5 bases; bases outside gene matches: 9. The CDR3 reads CASSVVGTSPWETQYF. DNA of the CDR3: TGTGCCAGCAGCGTAGTGGGGACTAGTCCGTGGGAGACCCAGTACTTC.

This sequence joins TRBV5-4 and TRBJ2-7; a possible D gene is TRBD1 (6 bases). Germline CDR1 reads SGHNT; CDR2 reads YYREEE (reference sequence). Trimming removed 0 bases from V and 2 bases from J, with 15 bases in between. The length of the CDR3 is 16 residues. CDR3 sequence (DNA): TGTGCCAGCAGCTTGGTTCCAGGGGCGAAAACCTACGAGCAGTACTTC. Its protein product is CASSLVPGAKTYEQYF.

The table lists this clone with a few counts. The chain carries TRBV11-2 and TRBJ1-2; D may be TRBD1 (5 bases). The CDR3 length is 14 residues. Germline assignment: CDR1 SGHAT and CDR2 FQNNGV. Trimming shortened V by 5 bases and J by 2 bases, and 12 bases separated the two germline ends. This chain's CDR3 is CASSPGGKNYGYTF. Here the CDR3 DNA reads TGTGCCAGCAGCCCCGGGGGGAAAAACTATGGCTACACCTTC.

The rearrangement links TRBV11-2 to TRBJ2-7, with D perhaps TRBD2 (6 bases). The ends were cut back, 6 bases at V and 4 bases at J, with 13 bases in the middle. Germline CDR1 reads SGHAT; CDR2 reads FQNNGV. The CDR3 has 13 residues. The CDR3 nucleotides are TGTGCCAGCAGGCGGTCGGGGGAGTACGAGCAGTACTTC. This sequence encodes CASRRSGEYEQYF.

This sequence joins TRBV2 and TRBJ2-7; D might be TRBD1 (6 bases). The length of the CDR3 is 13 residues. Germline V gene data show CDR1 as SNHLY and CDR2 as FYNNEI. The V end was cut by 5 bases, the J end by 2 bases, with 10 bases between. CDR3 in amino acids: CASSLQGTYEQYF. The CDR3 DNA is TGTGCCAGCAGTTTACAGGGAACCTACGAGCAGTACTTC.

The count of this clone is one. The chain links TRBV6-1 to TRBJ1-2, with D possibly being TRBD1 (6 bases). Trimming shortened V by 2 bases and J by 4 bases, and 11 bases separated the two germline ends. Germline V gives CDR1 MNHNS, CDR2 SASEGT. This CDR3 has 14 residues. CDR3 DNA: TGTGCCAGCAGTGAAACCCGGACAGCCTATGGCTACACCTTC. As protein: CASSETRTAYGYTF.

The gene calls are TRBV3-1 (or the pseudogene TRBV3-2) and TRBJ1-1; no definite D call. V shed 0 bases and J shed 4 bases, with 12 bases lying between them. CDR1 is LGHDT, CDR2 YNNKEL, per germline (reference sequence). CDR3 size: 15 residues. The CDR3 spells CASSQDNGFRTEAFF. The CDR3 bases are TGTGCCAGCAGCCAAGACAATGGCTTCCGCACTGAAGCTTTCTTT.

For this clone: Different DNA sequences within this sample yield the same CDR3. This rearrangement joins TRBV6-1 to TRBJ2-7, with a weak D call TRBD1 (5 bases). The CDR3 consists of 13 residues. In germline, CDR1 is MNHNS, CDR2 SASEGT. V gave up 2 bases and J gave up 3 bases, with 8 bases separating them. CDR3 sequence reads: CASSERQIYEQYF. CDR3 nucleotide sequence: TGTGCCAGCAGTGAAAGACAGATCTACGAGCAGTACTTC.

Concerning this clone: Compared with germline, one end of the junction differs, possibly owing to a read error. The V gene is TRBV12-3 or TRBV12-4, the J gene TRBJ2-1; D might be TRBD1 (5 bases). This CDR3 comprises 12 residues. The CDR3 is CASSFNTGDQVF. For the CDR3, the DNA is TGTGCCAGCAGTTTTAATACAGGCGACCAGGTCTTC.

This chain links TRBV5-1 with TRBJ2-1; TRBD1 aligns across 7 bases. From germline, CDR1 is SGHRS and CDR2 YFSETQ. The CDR3 loop spans 15 amino acids. V lost 4 bases and J lost 4; bases outside the gene matches: 8. As DNA, the CDR3 is TGCGCCAGCAGCCCCCGGGACAGACAATACAATGAGCAGTTCTTC. Its protein product is CASSPRDRQYNEQFF. The full variable domain, completed using reference TRBV5-1 and TRBJ2-1, is KAGVTQTPRYLIKTRGQQVTLSCSPISGHRSVSWYQQTPGQGLQFLFEYFSETQRNKGNFPGRFSGRQFSNSRSEMNVSTLELGDSALYLCASSPRDRQYNEQFFGPGTRLTVL.

This chain links TRBV9 with TRBJ2-5; a weak D match, TRBD2 (5 bases). CDR1 and CDR2 from the germline V gene are SGDLS and YYNGEE. The CDR3 length is 14 residues. V was trimmed by 4 bases and J by 2 bases, leaving 12 bases between them. CDR3 in amino acids: CASSKTRTQETQYF. CDR3 DNA: TGTGCCAGCAGCAAAACAAGGACTCAAGAGACCCAGTACTTC.

The chain has TRBV5-4 and TRBJ2-3; weak D call: TRBD1 (6 bases). V was pared by 2 bases and J by 2 bases, with 12 bases between. This CDR3 comprises 15 residues. Germline CDR1 SGHNT, CDR2 YYREEE (reference sequence). CDR3 region: CASSLRQDYTDTQYF. The CDR3 bases are TGTGCCAGCAGCTTACGACAGGATTACACAGATACGCAGTATTTT.

V and J are TRBV6-2 or TRBV6-3 and TRBJ1-1; no definite D call. The length of the CDR3 is 14 residues. Germline CDR1 and CDR2: MNHEY and SVGEGT. V dropped 2 bases and J dropped 7 bases, with 14 bases sitting between them. The CDR3 DNA is TGTGCCAGCAGTTACGTCGCTAACTCGGGTGAAGCTTTCTTT. It translates to CASSYVANSGEAFF.

The V and J genes are TRBV6-2 or TRBV6-3 and TRBJ2-7; 10 bases are a match to TRBD2. Trimming cost V 4 bases and J 2 bases; bases outside gene matches: 11. Germline CDR1 reads MNHEY; CDR2 reads SVGEGT. The CDR3 is made up of 17 amino acids. CDR3 amino acids: CASSFRTSGIIPYEQYF. CDR3 sequence (DNA): TGTGCCAGCAGTTTCCGGACTAGCGGAATTATACCCTACGAGCAGTACTTC.

The chain links TRBV6-5 to TRBJ1-5; perhaps TRBD1 as D (6 bases). With 2 bases removed from V and 3 bases from J, the gap between germline ends came to 11 bases. This CDR3 has 15 amino acids. The germline V gene encodes CDR1 MNHEY and CDR2 SVGAGI. As DNA, the CDR3 is TGTGCCAGCAGTTACAGGGGACAAATCAATCAGCCCCAGCATTTT. Its translation: CASSYRGQINQPQHF.